The sequence of this T cell receptor beta chain was determined in a study of blood T cell repertoires in COVID-19. For the study at large: Sources were T cells, B-cell-depleted T cells, or PBMCs; the material itself was cDNA or gDNA.

This clone occurred a few times. In assigning cohorts, the study relied on participant-reported clinical history. J was trimmed by 2 bases and V by 7 bases; bases with no gene match: 7. This CDR3 has 15 residues. Germline V gene lookup returns CDR1 KGHDR and CDR2 SFDVKD. Sequenced by immunoSEQ multiplex PCR; TCRdb stores in-frame clones only, minus some. This table holds a few hundred thousand clones, about 86% found once. Sequenced material: PBMCs or T cells enriched from blood (not recorded which). This receptor was obtained from a man in his forties or fifties who had recovered from COVID-19. The rearrangement joins TRBV24-1 to TRBJ1-5, with TRBD1 matching 7 bases. The CDR3 region is CATRDHRGRNQPQHF. The CDR3 DNA reads TGTGCCACCAGGGATCACAGGGGCCGCAATCAGCCCCAGCATTTT.